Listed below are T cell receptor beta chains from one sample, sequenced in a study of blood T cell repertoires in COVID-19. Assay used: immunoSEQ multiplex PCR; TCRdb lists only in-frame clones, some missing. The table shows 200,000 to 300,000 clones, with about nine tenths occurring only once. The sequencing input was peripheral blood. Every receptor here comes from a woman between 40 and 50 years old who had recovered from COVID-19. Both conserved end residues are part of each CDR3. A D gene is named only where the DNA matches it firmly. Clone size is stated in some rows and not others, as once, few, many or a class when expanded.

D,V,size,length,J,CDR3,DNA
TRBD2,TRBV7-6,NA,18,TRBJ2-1,CASSLVLAGGGTYNEQFF,TGTGCCAGCAGCTTAGTTCTAGCGGGGGGCGGAACCTACAATGAGCAGTTCTTC
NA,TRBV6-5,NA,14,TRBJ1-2,CASSYRGMNYGYTF,TGTGCCAGCAGTTACCGAGGGATGAACTATGGCTACACCTTC
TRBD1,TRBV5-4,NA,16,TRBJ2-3,CASSLGDSYFTDTQYF,TGTGCCAGCAGCTTGGGGGACAGCTACTTCACAGATACGCAGTATTTT
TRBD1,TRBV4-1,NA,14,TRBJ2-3,CASRTYRGTDTQYF,TGCGCCAGCAGAACCTACAGGGGGACAGATACGCAGTATTTT
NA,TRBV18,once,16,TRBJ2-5,CASSPPPRGRGETQYF,TGTGCCAGCTCACCACCCCCGCGGGGACGCGGAGAGACCCAGTACTTC
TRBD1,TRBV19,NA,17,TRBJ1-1,CASTSRAPGQRNTEAFF,TGTGCCAGTACCTCGAGGGCTCCGGGACAGCGTAACACTGAAGCTTTCTTT
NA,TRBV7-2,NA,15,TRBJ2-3,CASSLVGALSGTQYF,TGTGCCAGCAGCTTAGTGGGGGCTCTGAGTGGTACGCAGTATTTT
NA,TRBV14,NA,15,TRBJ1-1,CASSPLGEVNTEAFF,TGTGCCAGCAGCCCCCTCGGCGAGGTGAACACTGAAGCTTTCTTT
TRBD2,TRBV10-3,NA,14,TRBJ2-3,CAIRAGPDTDTQYF,TGTGCCATCAGAGCGGGGCCGGACACAGATACGCAGTATTTT
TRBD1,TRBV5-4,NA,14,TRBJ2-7,CASSTRTGAYEQYF,TGTGCCAGCAGCACCCGGACAGGGGCCTACGAGCAGTACTTC
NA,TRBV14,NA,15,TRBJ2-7,CASSHNRDGSYEQYF,TGTGCCAGCAGCCACAACCGGGACGGGAGCTACGAGCAGTACTTC
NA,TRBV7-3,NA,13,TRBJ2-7,CASSPGGPSEQYF,TGTGCCAGCAGCCCCGGGGGACCCAGCGAGCAGTACTTC
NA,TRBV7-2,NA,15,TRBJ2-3,CASSLTGKSTDTQYF,TGTGCCAGCAGCTTAACGGGGAAGAGCACAGATACGCAGTATTTT
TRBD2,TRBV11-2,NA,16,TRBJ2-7,CASSTVRGGRAYEQYF,TGTGCCAGCAGCACCGTACGGGGGGGCCGAGCGTACGAGCAGTACTTC
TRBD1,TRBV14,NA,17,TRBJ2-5,CASSRSADRGRLKTQYF,TGTGCCAGCAGCCGCTCTGCGGACAGGGGGCGCCTAAAGACCCAGTACTTC
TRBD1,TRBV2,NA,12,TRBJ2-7,CASGWGQYEQYF,TGTGCCAGCGGATGGGGACAGTACGAGCAGTACTTC
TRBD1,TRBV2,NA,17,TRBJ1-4,CASSRDRGVLVDEKLFF,TGTGCCAGCAGTAGGGACAGGGGGGTTTTGGTGGATGAAAAACTGTTTTTT
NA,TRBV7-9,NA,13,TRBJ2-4,CASSDRAKNIQYF,TGTGCCAGCAGCGACAGGGCCAAAAACATTCAGTACTTC
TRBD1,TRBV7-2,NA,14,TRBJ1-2,CASSLRTGTYGYTF,TGTGCCAGCAGCTTGCGGACAGGGACCTATGGCTACACCTTC
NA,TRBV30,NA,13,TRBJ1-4,CAWAQGLNEKLFF,TGTGCCTGGGCGCAGGGTCTTAATGAAAAACTGTTTTTT
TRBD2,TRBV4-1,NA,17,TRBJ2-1,CASSQDRGTSGGTMQFF,TGCGCCAGCAGCCAAGATCGAGGGACTAGCGGGGGGACGATGCAGTTCTTC
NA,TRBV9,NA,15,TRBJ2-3,CASSVATSATDTQYF,TGTGCCAGCAGCGTAGCTACCAGCGCCACAGATACGCAGTATTTT
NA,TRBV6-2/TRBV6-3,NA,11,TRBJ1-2,CASSVGWGYTF,TGTGCCAGCAGCGTCGGGTGGGGCTACACCTTC